This T cell receptor (beta chain) stems from a study of tumor-infiltrating lymphocytes in localized non-small cell lung cancer. Generated by immunoSEQ multiplex PCR, the TCRdb table keeps only in-frame clones and is missing some. The sample lists 9,000 to 15,000 clones, roughly 70% seen once, with more than 9.5% in the top ten. Germline V gene sequence: CDR1 SEHNR, CDR2 FQNEAQ (reference sequence). This CDR3 comprises 15 residues. Trimming took 5 bases from V and 4 from J; bases not matched to a gene: 9. The sequencing input was uninvolved lung tissue not adjacent to the tumor. The chain employs TRBV7-9 and TRBJ1-1; the match to TRBD1 covers 8 bases. The receptor comes from a human donor with non-small cell lung cancer. The CDR3 DNA follows: TGTGCCAGCAGCACCGAGACAGGGGTGGGCACTGAAGCTTTCTTT. Protein product: CASSTETGVGTEAFF.